The sequence of this T cell receptor beta chain was determined in a study of blood T cells in healthy people across ages. V shed 5 bases and J 6 bases; nucleotides not matched to a gene: 4. Germline V CDR1 and CDR2: MDHEN, SYDVKM. The CDR3 has 13 residues. The authors ran a second PCR of about 7 to 12 cycles using a sample-barcoded 5' primer and a J-beta primer mix. Via MiXCR, TCRdb re-called the 5' RACE reads, giving one row per CDR3 protein. The sample lists some 1,800,000 distinct CDR3 sequences, approximately 39% occurring once. This clonotype was found a few times. This TCR derives from a human donor in good health. This rearrangement joins TRBV28 to TRBJ1-5; 7 nucleotides line up with TRBD1. Specimen: blood. The CDR3 region is CASSTTGIQPQHF. CDR3 nucleotides: TGTGCCAGCAGTACGACAGGGATTCAGCCCCAGCATTTT.